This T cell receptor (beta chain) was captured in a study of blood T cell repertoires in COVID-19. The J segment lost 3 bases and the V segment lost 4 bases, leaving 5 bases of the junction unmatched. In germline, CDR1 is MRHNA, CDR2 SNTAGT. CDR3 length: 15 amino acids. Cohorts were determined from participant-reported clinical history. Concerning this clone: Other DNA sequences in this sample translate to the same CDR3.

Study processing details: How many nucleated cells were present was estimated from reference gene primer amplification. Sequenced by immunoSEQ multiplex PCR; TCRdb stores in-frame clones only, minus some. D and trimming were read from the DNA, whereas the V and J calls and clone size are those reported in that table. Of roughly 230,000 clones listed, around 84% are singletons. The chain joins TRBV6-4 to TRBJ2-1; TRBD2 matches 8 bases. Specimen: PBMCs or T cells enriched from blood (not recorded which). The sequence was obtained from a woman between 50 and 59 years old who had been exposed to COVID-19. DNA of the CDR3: TGTGCCAGCAGTGTGGACGGGGGGGGCTACAATGAGCAGTTCTTC. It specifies CASSVDGGGYNEQFF.